This T cell receptor beta chain derives from a study of cytomegalovirus exposure and HLA in healthy donors. Study-level points and caveats: Later analysis suggested links between common viral pathogens and several top significant clusters.

Germline V CDR1 and CDR2: SGDLS, YYNGEE. V was clipped by 3 bases and J by 8 bases; unmatched bases: 20. The CDR3 sequence is 19 residues long. This clone appeared a few times. What it binds is unknown. Amplification used 60 Vbeta primers and 13 Jbeta primers. The data were produced by immunoSEQ multiplex PCR, yet TCRdb's version contains in-frame clones alone and is incomplete. The sample holds more than 80,000 clones, 64% seen once. The TCR was taken from a human donor in good health. Material for sequencing was PBMCs. The chain carries TRBV9 and TRBJ2-1; 10 bases match TRBD2. The CDR3 region has the DNA TGTGCCAGCAGCGAGGTAGACAGGGTTCCGAGCGGGGGGGCTCATGAGCAGTTCTTC. It codes for CASSEVDRVPSGGAHEQFF.